This entry lists 30 T cell receptor beta chains sequenced from one sample in a study of identical twins (dated by TCRdb to the mid-2010s). The library relied on 5' RACE. The listed sequencing device is Illumina HiSeq 2000. TCRdb handled the public reads itself, with Q25 trimming in fastp and clone calling in MiXCR, and kept productive beta chains. Rows merge per CDR3 protein into single entries with the most common DNA and genes. In this sample the table shows about 530,000 distinct CDR3 sequences, 20% to 25% of which occur a single time. 0.48% of the sample is in the top ten clones. This sample was shared with a second study, whose subject was yellow fever vaccine responses in identical twins.

The sequenced material came from CD4+ T cells sorted from blood. Receptors originate from a woman aged 18-29 years in good health.

The chain combines TRBV5-1 with TRBJ2-1; 13 bases agree with TRBD2. J gave up 10 bases and V 2 bases, and 12 bases lay outside the gene matches. Germline V gene data show CDR1 as SGHRS and CDR2 as YFSETQ. This CDR3 is built from 17 residues. CDR3: CASSFGEGLAGRREQFF. In DNA, the CDR3 is TGCGCCAGCAGCTTCGGCGAGGGACTAGCGGGAAGGCGCGAGCAGTTCTTC.

The rearrangement uses TRBV7-8 and TRBJ2-3; D gene ambiguous. The CDR3 covers 12 residues. Trimming removed 2 bases from V and 7 bases from J, with 7 bases in between. Germline CDR1 and CDR2: SGHVS and FQNEAQ. DNA of the CDR3: TGTGCCAGCAGCTTATGGCCCCATACGCAGTATTTT. Translation gives CASSLWPHTQYF.

J is TRBJ1-4 and V is TRBV7-9, with a tentative D call TRBD1 (5 bases). Trimming stripped 8 bases from V and 7 bases from J, with 20 bases between. CDR1 and CDR2 (germline): SEHNR, FQNEAQ (reference sequence). The CDR3 length is 15 residues. Written as DNA, the CDR3 is TGTGCCAGCGGGGCAGGGCAAACGGAAAGTGAAAAACTGTTTTTT. It is translated as CASGAGQTESEKLFF.

J is TRBJ2-1 and V is TRBV5-1; the match to TRBD2 covers 10 bases. Germline assignment: CDR1 SGHRS and CDR2 YFSETQ. This CDR3 spans 15 amino acids. V shed 4 bases and J 4 bases; nucleotides not matched to a gene: 5. The CDR3 DNA follows: TGCGCCAGCAGCCATACTAGCGGGGAATACAATGAGCAGTTCTTC. This codes for CASSHTSGEYNEQFF. Variable domain in full (rest from reference TRBV5-1 and TRBJ2-1): KAGVTQTPRYLIKTRGQQVTLSCSPISGHRSVSWYQQTPGQGLQFLFEYFSETQRNKGNFPGRFSGRQFSNSRSEMNVSTLELGDSALYLCASSHTSGEYNEQFFGPGTRLTVL.

This chain links TRBV5-1 with TRBJ2-1; 7 bases line up with TRBD1. CDR3 length: 15 residues. Losses at the gene ends were 4 bases for V and 7 bases for J; bases not matched to a gene: 11. Germline values: CDR1 SGHRS, CDR2 YFSETQ. CDR3 nucleotides: TGCGCCAGCAGCCCCGACAGGGTGCAAGGGAATGAGCAGTTCTTC. It encodes CASSPDRVQGNEQFF.

The chain joins TRBV20-1 to TRBJ2-7; perhaps D is TRBD1 or TRBD2 (6 bases each). Germline CDR1 and CDR2: DFQATT and SNEGSKA (reference sequence). The CDR3 totals 15 residues. Trimming cost V 0 bases and J 7 bases, with 19 bases left between them. DNA of the CDR3: TGCAGTGCTAGAGAGGGGGGCGCTGGGGCAGGAGAGCAGTACTTC. Translating it yields CSAREGGAGAGEQYF.

The rearrangement uses TRBV7-8 and TRBJ2-1; no firm D call. The CDR3 sequence is 15 residues long. Germline V gene sequence: CDR1 SGHVS, CDR2 FQNEAQ. V lost 2 bases and J 4 bases, leaving 12 bases between the germline ends. The CDR3 nucleotides are TGTGCCAGCAGCTTAAGTGATTTGAGTTACAATGAGCAGTTCTTC. It yields the protein CASSLSDLSYNEQFF.

The rearrangement uses TRBV5-6 and TRBJ2-7; unclear D gene. CDR1 and CDR2 from the germline V gene are SGHDT and YYEEEE. The V end lost 0 bases, the J end lost 7 bases, and 14 bases lay between the germline ends. The CDR3 runs 14 residues. As DNA, the CDR3 is TGTGCCAGCAGCTTGGACCGTGAGTTTGGAGAGCAGTACGTC. Encoded protein: CASSLDREFGEQYV.

This clonotype was picked up a small number of times. In DNA form, the CDR3 reads TGTGCCAGCAGCTTGTCCGGGCCCCCCGGGGAGCTGTTTTTT. Encoded protein: CASSLSGPPGELFF. The V and J genes are TRBV7-9 and TRBJ2-2, with unresolved D. CDR3 size: 14 residues. Germline V CDR1 and CDR2: SEHNR, FQNEAQ (reference sequence). V dropped 3 bases and J dropped 6 bases, with 11 bases sitting between them.

The chain is built from TRBV12-3 or TRBV12-4 and TRBJ2-2; a possible D gene is TRBD1 (5 bases). The CDR3 contains 16 residues. V was shortened by 6 bases and J by 0 bases, with 14 bases between the two germline ends. The CDR3 coding sequence is TGTGCCAGCAGACCCCAGGGAAGGGCGAACACCGGGGAGCTGTTTTTT. It is translated as CASRPQGRANTGELFF.

With regard to this clonotype: One end of the junction is discordant with germline, which a read error may explain. The gene calls are TRBV20-1 and TRBJ2-1, with 12 nucleotides matching TRBD2. The CDR3 covers 21 residues. Germline V lookup: CDR1 DFQATT, CDR2 SNEGSKA (reference sequence). The CDR3 bases are TGCTGTGCTAGACCTGGGGCCGGGCTAGCGGGAGGGCCGTTAGTCTACAATGAGCAGTTCTTC. It is translated as CCARPGAGLAGGPLVYNEQFF.

The chain has TRBV11-3 and TRBJ2-1; 9 bases agree with TRBD2. CDR3 length: 16 residues. Trimming took 0 bases from V and 7 from J; bases not matched to a gene: 7. Germline V gene sequence: CDR1 SGHNT, CDR2 YENEEA. The CDR3 protein is CASSLEGREGNNEQFF. The DNA for the CDR3 is TGTGCCAGCAGCTTAGAGGGGCGGGAGGGAAATAATGAGCAGTTCTTC.

In its sample, this clonotype was seen a few times. The chain combines TRBV5-1 with TRBJ2-3; 9 bases are shared with TRBD1. V trimming: 1 base; J trimming: 7 bases; junction bases outside the gene matches: 10. This CDR3 is built from 16 residues. Germline lookup yields CDR1 SGHRS and CDR2 YFSETQ. CDR3 sequence: CASSLSRTGDGNTQYF. CDR3 bases: TGCGCCAGCAGCTTGAGTAGGACAGGGGACGGGAATACGCAGTATTTT.

This chain joins TRBV12-3 or TRBV12-4 and TRBJ1-1; D not resolved. V gave up 3 bases and J gave up 1 base, with 9 bases separating them. The CDR3 contains 14 residues. The DNA for the CDR3 is TGTGCCAGCAGTTTCCCCCCAGGGAACACTGAAGCTTTCTTT. Its protein is CASSFPPGNTEAFF.

There are a few counts of this clonotype. The gene calls are TRBV28 and TRBJ1-5; 7 nucleotides agree with TRBD1. Germline assignment: CDR1 MDHEN and CDR2 SYDVKM. The V segment lost 5 bases and the J segment 0 bases; nucleotides outside the gene matches: 7. This CDR3 has 16 amino acids. The CDR3 DNA follows: TGTGCCAGCAGTGTCCGGGACAGTTATAGCAATCAGCCCCAGCATTTT. Translation: CASSVRDSYSNQPQHF. Supplemented by reference TRBV28 and TRBJ1-5, the full variable domain reads DVKVTQSSRYLVKRTGEKVFLECVQDMDHENMFWYRQDPGLGLRLIYFSYDVKMKEKGDIPEGYSVSREKKERFSLILESASTNQTSMYLCASSVRDSYSNQPQHFGDGTRLSIL.

This clonotype was counted ten times or more. V gene TRBV12-3 or TRBV12-4 combines with J gene TRBJ1-3, with D hard to call. V gave up 6 bases and J gave up 8 bases, with 20 bases separating them. The CDR3 contains 15 residues. The CDR3 bases are TGTGCCAGCAGGCCCCCTCCGGGTACTGGGGACACCATATATTTT. Amino acid sequence: CASRPPPGTGDTIYF.

This chain connects TRBV6-1 to TRBJ2-7, with 7 bases matching TRBD2. Trimming cost V 7 bases and J 5 bases; bases outside gene matches: 8. The CDR3 runs 13 residues. Germline V gene sequence: CDR1 MNHNS, CDR2 SASEGT. As DNA, the CDR3 is TGTGCCAGCACCAAACCGGGGGGAGACGAGCAGTACTTC. This encodes CASTKPGGDEQYF.

This chain joins TRBV6-1 and TRBJ1-5; D is undetermined. In germline, CDR1 is MNHNS, CDR2 SASEGT. This CDR3 is built from 14 residues. The germline V and J ends were trimmed by 8 bases and 0 bases, with 11 bases remaining between them. The CDR3 region is CASHRGNSNQPQHF. CDR3 in DNA: TGTGCCAGCCACAGAGGAAATAGCAATCAGCCCCAGCATTTT.

A few counts support this clonotype. The chain joins TRBV5-1 to TRBJ2-6; no reliable D call. V lost 9 bases, J lost 3 bases, and 10 bases lay in between. Germline V gene lookup returns CDR1 SGHRS and CDR2 YFSETQ. This CDR3 has 13 amino acids. The CDR3 DNA sequence: TGCGCCACTTCGTATGGTGGGGCCAACGTCCTGACTTTC. It codes for CATSYGGANVLTF.

The chain carries TRBV20-1 and TRBJ2-2; maybe TRBD1 (6 bases). CDR3 length: 15 residues. Trimming shortened V by 3 bases and J by 1 base, and 12 bases separated the two germline ends. Per germline, CDR1 DFQATT and CDR2 SNEGSKA (reference sequence). The CDR3 protein is CSASLTGLNTGELFF. Written as DNA, the CDR3 is TGCAGTGCTAGCCTTACAGGGTTGAACACCGGGGAGCTGTTTTTT.

The chain recombines TRBV25-1 with TRBJ2-7; tentative D call: TRBD2 (6 bases). Trimming took 6 bases from V and 0 from J, leaving 27 bases between them. Germline V gene data show CDR1 as MGHDK and CDR2 as SYGVNS. This CDR3 is 19 amino acids long. The CDR3 here is CASSGGDDQLPWISYEQYF. CDR3 DNA sequence: TGTGCCAGCAGCGGGGGAGACGATCAACTCCCTTGGATCTCCTACGAGCAGTACTTC.

Only a few counts were recorded for this clonotype. The rearrangement links TRBV29-1 to TRBJ2-1; TRBD2 matches at 9 bases. This CDR3 is 14 amino acids long. CDR1 and CDR2 from the germline V gene are SQVTM and ANQGSEA. Losses at the gene ends were 3 bases for V and 7 bases for J; bases not matched to a gene: 7. The CDR3 region has the DNA TGCAGCGTTGAGGGAATAGCGGGAGTGAATGAGCAGTTCTTC. This encodes CSVEGIAGVNEQFF.

This clonotype showed up many times. The chain couples TRBV6-5 to TRBJ2-6; D ambiguous. Trimming pared 6 bases from V and 0 bases from J, leaving 12 bases between. The CDR3 sequence is 16 residues long. Germline lookup yields CDR1 MNHEY and CDR2 SVGAGI. CDR3 protein: CASRSPLGSGANVLTF. The CDR3 DNA is TGTGCCAGCAGGTCCCCCCTCGGCTCTGGGGCCAACGTCCTGACTTTC.

The chain recombines TRBV25-1 with TRBJ2-7; D not certain. This CDR3 is built from 12 residues. Germline V gene data show CDR1 as MGHDK and CDR2 as SYGVNS. Trimming shortened V by 5 bases and J by 6 bases, and 11 bases separated the two germline ends. The CDR3 protein is CASSHLLGEQYF. The DNA for the CDR3 is TGTGCCAGCAGTCATTTGTTAGGCGAGCAGTACTTC.

This clonotype turned up a few times. The rearrangement joins TRBV5-1 to TRBJ2-7, with D tentatively TRBD2 (6 bases). Germline CDR1 reads SGHRS; CDR2 reads YFSETQ. Trimming took 5 bases from V and 3 from J, leaving 15 bases between them. This CDR3 is built from 14 residues. The CDR3 DNA reads as TGCGCCAGCAGAAGACTAGACAATATCTACGAGCAGTACTTC. Residues: CASRRLDNIYEQYF.

The chain combines TRBV5-1 with TRBJ2-3; 10 bases align to TRBD2. CDR3 size: 13 residues. Trimming removed 7 bases from V and 4 bases from J; junction bases left unmatched: 3. The germline gives CDR1 SGHRS, CDR2 YFSETQ. CDR3 nucleotides: TGCGCCAGCCACAGCGGGGGGGCAGATACGCAGTATTTT. Protein: CASHSGGADTQYF.

The CDR3 here is CASSQVRERQYEQYF. The DNA of the CDR3 is TGTGCCAGCTCCCAAGTCCGGGAGCGGCAATACGAGCAGTACTTC. The chain recombines TRBV18 with TRBJ2-7; possibly TRBD2 for D (6 bases). This CDR3 has 15 residues. The germline V gene has CDR1 KGHSH and CDR2 LQKENI. Trimming pared 6 bases from V and 4 bases from J, leaving 19 bases between.

The CDR3 sequence is CSARVQGQGSPLHF. CDR3 coding DNA: TGCAGTGCTAGAGTGCAGGGGCAGGGTTCACCCCTCCACTTT. The chain employs TRBV20-1 and TRBJ1-6; maybe TRBD1 (6 bases). With 1 base removed from V and 9 bases from J, the gap between germline ends came to 13 bases. The CDR3 is 14 residues long. In germline, CDR1 is DFQATT, CDR2 SNEGSKA (reference sequence).

The V gene is TRBV12-3 or TRBV12-4, the J gene TRBJ1-4; no clear D. This CDR3 comprises 14 residues. V dropped 3 bases and J dropped 2 bases, with 7 bases sitting between them. CDR3 in amino acids: CASSFRVTNEKLFF. CDR3 sequence (DNA): TGTGCCAGCAGTTTCCGCGTTACTAATGAAAAACTGTTTTTT.

This chain uses TRBV10-3 with TRBJ2-7; 7 bases line up with TRBD1. From germline, CDR1 is ENHRY and CDR2 SYGVKD. J gave up 3 bases and V 8 bases, and 4 bases lay outside the gene matches. CDR3 length equals 12 residues. The chain's CDR3 is CAISRDSYEQYV. The CDR3 DNA reads as TGTGCCATCTCCCGGGACAGCTACGAGCAGTACGTC.